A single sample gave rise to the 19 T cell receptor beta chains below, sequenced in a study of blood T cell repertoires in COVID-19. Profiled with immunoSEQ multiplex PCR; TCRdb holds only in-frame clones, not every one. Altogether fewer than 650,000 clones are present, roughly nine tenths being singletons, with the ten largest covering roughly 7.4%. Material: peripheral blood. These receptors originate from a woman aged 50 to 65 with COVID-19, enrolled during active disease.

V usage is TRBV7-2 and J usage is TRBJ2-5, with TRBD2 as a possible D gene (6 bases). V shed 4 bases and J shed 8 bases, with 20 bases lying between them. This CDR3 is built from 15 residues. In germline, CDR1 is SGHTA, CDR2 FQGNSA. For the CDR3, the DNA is TGTGCCAGCAGCTCGACCGCGGGATCGGAGAGAACCCAGTACTTC. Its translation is CASSSTAGSERTQYF. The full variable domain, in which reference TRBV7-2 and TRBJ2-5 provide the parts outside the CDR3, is GAGVSQSPSNKVTEKGKDVELRCDPISGHTALYWYRQSLGQGLEFLIYFQGNSAPDKSGLPSDRFSAERTGGSVSTLTIQRTQQEDSAVYLCASSSTAGSERTQYFGPGTRLLVL.

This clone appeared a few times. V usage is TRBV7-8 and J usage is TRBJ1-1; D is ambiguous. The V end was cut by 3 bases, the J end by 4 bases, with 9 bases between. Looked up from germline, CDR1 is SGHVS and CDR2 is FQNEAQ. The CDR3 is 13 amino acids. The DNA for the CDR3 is TGTGCCAGCAGCTTCGGGGAAAGCACTGAAGCTTTCTTT. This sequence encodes CASSFGESTEAFF.

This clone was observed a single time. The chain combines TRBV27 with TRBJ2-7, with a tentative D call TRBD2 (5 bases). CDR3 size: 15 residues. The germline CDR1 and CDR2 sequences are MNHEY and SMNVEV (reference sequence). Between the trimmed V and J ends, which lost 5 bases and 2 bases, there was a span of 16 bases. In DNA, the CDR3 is TGTGCCAGCAGTGCCTCCGGAGGAAGCGCCTACGAGCAGTACTTC. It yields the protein CASSASGGSAYEQYF.

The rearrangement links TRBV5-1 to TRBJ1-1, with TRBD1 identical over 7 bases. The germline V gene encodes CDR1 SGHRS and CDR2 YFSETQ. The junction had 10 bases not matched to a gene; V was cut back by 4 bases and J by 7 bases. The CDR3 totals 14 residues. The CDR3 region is CASSGGTEGNEAFF. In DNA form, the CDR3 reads TGCGCCAGCAGCGGGGGGACAGAGGGGAATGAAGCTTTCTTT.

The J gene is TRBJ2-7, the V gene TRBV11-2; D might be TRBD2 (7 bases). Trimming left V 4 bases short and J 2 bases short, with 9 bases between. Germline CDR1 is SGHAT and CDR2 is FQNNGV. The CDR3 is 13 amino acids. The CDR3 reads CASSSGGPYEQYF. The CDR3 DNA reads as TGTGCCAGCAGCTCCGGGGGGCCCTACGAGCAGTACTTC.

CDR3 nucleotide sequence: TGCGCCAGCAGCCAGTCACTAGCGGGGGGGTACACCGGGGAGCTGTTTTTT. Translating gives CASSQSLAGGYTGELFF. The chain couples TRBV4-1 to TRBJ2-2; 13 nucleotides align to TRBD2. J was trimmed by 3 bases and V by 3 bases; bases with no gene match: 4. The CDR3 sequence is 17 residues long. Germline assignment: CDR1 MGHRA and CDR2 YSYEKL.

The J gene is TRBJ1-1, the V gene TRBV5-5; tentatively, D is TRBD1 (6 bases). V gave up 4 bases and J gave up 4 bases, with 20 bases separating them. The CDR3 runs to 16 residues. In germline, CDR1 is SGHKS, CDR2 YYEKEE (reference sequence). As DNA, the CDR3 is TGTGCCAGCAGCCCAAGGGGCGGGGGGCGCGGCACTGAAGCTTTCTTT. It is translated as CASSPRGGGRGTEAFF.

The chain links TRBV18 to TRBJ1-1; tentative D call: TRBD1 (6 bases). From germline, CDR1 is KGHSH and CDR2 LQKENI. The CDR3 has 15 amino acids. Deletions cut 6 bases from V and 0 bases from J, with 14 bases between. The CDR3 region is CASSEGGAVNTEAFF. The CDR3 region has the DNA TGTGCCAGCTCGGAGGGGGGGGCCGTGAACACTGAAGCTTTCTTT. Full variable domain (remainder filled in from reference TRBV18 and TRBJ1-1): NAGVMQNPRHLVRRRGQEARLRCSPMKGHSHVYWYRQLPEEGLKFMVYLQKENIIDESGMPKERFSAEFPKEGPSILRIQQVVRGDSAAYFCASSEGGAVNTEAFFGQGTRLTVV.

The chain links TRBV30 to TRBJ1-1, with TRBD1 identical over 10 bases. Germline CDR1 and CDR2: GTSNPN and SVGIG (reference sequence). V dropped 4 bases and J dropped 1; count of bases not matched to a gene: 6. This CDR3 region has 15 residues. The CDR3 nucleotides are TGTGCCTGGAAAGACAGGGGGCCTTCGAACACTGAAGCTTTCTTT. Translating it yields CAWKDRGPSNTEAFF.

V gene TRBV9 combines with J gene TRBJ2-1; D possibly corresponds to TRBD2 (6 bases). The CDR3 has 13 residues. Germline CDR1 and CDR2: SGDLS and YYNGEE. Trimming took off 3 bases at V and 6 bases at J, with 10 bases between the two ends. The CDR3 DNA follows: TGTGCCAGCAGCGCCCTGGGGGGCAATGAGCAGTTCTTC. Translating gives CASSALGGNEQFF.

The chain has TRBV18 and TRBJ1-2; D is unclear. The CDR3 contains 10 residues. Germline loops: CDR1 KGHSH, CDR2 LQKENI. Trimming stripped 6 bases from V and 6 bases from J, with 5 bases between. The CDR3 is CASSGDGYTF. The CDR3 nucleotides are TGTGCCAGCTCGGGCGATGGCTACACCTTC.

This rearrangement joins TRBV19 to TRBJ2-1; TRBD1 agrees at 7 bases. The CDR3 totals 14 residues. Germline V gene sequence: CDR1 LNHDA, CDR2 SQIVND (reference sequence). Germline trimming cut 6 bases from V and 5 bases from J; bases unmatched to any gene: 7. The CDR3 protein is CASRHRQGHNEQFF. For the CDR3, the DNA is TGTGCCAGTAGACACCGACAGGGCCACAATGAGCAGTTCTTC.

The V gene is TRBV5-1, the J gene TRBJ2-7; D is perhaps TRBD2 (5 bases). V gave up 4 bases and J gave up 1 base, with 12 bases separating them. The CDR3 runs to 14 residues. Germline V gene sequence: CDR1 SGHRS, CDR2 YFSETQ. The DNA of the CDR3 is TGCGCCAGCAGCGCGAACAGCGGATCCTACGAGCAGTACTTC. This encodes CASSANSGSYEQYF.

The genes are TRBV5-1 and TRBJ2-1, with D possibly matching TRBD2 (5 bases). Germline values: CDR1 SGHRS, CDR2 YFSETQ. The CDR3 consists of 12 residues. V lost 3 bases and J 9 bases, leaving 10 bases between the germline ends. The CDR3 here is CASSYFEGEQFF. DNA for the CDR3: TGCGCCAGCAGCTACTTTGAGGGTGAGCAGTTCTTC.

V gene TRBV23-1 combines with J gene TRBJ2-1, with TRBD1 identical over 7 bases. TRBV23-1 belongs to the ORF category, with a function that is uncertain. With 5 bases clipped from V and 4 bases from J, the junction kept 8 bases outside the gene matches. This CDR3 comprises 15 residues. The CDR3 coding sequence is TGCGCCAGCAGTTACCCAGGGGGTCGGTACAATGAGCAGTTCTTC. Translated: CASSYPGGRYNEQFF.

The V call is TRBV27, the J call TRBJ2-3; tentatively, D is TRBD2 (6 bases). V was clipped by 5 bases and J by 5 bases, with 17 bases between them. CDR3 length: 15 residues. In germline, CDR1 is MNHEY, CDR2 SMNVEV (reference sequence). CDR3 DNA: TGTGCCAGCAGTCCCTCAGGGCGGGGACTAGATACGCAGTATTTT. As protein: CASSPSGRGLDTQYF.

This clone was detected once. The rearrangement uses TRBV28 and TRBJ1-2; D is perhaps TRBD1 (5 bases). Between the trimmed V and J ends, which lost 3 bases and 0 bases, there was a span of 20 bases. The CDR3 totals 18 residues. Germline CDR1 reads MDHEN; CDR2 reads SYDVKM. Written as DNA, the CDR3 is TGTGCCAGCAGTTTCTCCTCTATAACGGGGGGTCCTAACTATGGCTACACCTTC. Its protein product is CASSFSSITGGPNYGYTF.

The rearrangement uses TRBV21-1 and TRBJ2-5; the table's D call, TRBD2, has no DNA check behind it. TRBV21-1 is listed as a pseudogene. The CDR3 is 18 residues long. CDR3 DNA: TGTGCCAGCAGCAAAACGGAACCTAGCGGGGGACAACAAGAGACCCAGTACTTC. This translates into CASSKTEPSGGQQETQYF.

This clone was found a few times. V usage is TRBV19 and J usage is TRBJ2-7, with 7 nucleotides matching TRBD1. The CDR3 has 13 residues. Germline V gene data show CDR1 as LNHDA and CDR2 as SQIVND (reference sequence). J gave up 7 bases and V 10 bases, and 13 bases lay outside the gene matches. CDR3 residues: CATRNRTGGEQYF. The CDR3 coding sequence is TGTGCCACCAGAAACCGGACAGGCGGGGAGCAGTACTTC. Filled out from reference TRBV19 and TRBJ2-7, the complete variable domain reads DGGITQSPKYLFRKEGQNVTLSCEQNLNHDAMYWYRQDPGQGLRLIYYSQIVNDFQKGDIAEGYSVSREKKESFPLTVTSAQKNPTAFYLCATRNRTGGEQYFGPGTRLTVT.